The 15 T cell receptor beta chains in this list originate from one sample, sequenced in a study of beta chain features in type 1 diabetes. The isolated RNA, all of it, was reverse transcribed, so expressed TCRB transcripts were what got sequenced. Produced via immunoSEQ multiplex PCR; TCRdb's table is partial and in-frame only. Here the sample spans about 320,000 clones, about 15% being singletons. Source material: central memory CD4+ T cells from blood. The receptors stem from a man aged 30 to 45 in good health.

The CDR3 loop reads CATSRDHAYEQYF. The CDR3 DNA sequence: TGTGCCACCAGCAGAGATCATGCCTACGAGCAGTACTTC. The chain is built from TRBV15 and TRBJ2-7; no reliable D call. Germline loops: CDR1 LNHNV, CDR2 YYDKDF (reference sequence). The CDR3 totals 13 residues. V was shortened by 0 bases and J by 2 bases, with 5 bases between the two germline ends.

This chain uses TRBV2 with TRBJ1-1, with unresolved D. Trimming took off 3 bases at V and 1 base at J, with 9 bases between the two ends. Germline CDR1 reads SNHLY; CDR2 reads FYNNEI. This CDR3 is 14 amino acids long. CDR3 sequence (DNA): TGTGCCAGCAGTGACGCCAGGCCGAACACTGAAGCTTTCTTT. Protein sequence: CASSDARPNTEAFF.

V and J are TRBV15 and TRBJ1-2; D possibly corresponds to TRBD1 (6 bases). Germline CDR1 and CDR2: LNHNV and YYDKDF (reference sequence). The CDR3 length is 12 residues. The V end was cut by 4 bases, the J end by 8 bases, with 11 bases between. This chain's CDR3 is CATSTQQGGYTF. The CDR3 DNA sequence: TGTGCCACCAGCACTCAGCAGGGGGGCTACACCTTC.

This clone was seen a handful of times. The chain couples TRBV4-1 to TRBJ1-4; D perhaps matches TRBD1 (6 bases). The ends were cut back, 4 bases at V and 7 bases at J, with 16 bases in the middle. The CDR3 is made up of 15 amino acids. The V gene's germline CDR1 is MGHRA and CDR2 YSYEKL. The CDR3 DNA reads TGCGCCAGCAGCCGAGAACAGGGTATTAGTGAAAAACTGTTTTTT. Protein: CASSREQGISEKLFF.

The CDR3 DNA is TGTGCCAGCAGTGGCCAGGGCCGTCAAGAGACCCAGTACTTC. Its translation is CASSGQGRQETQYF. V and J are TRBV7-2 and TRBJ2-5, with D perhaps matching TRBD1 (5 bases). Germline assignment: CDR1 SGHTA and CDR2 FQGNSA. The CDR3 length is 14 residues. Trimming shortened V by 6 bases and J by 2 bases, and 13 bases separated the two germline ends.

This clone was counted only a few times. The chain recombines TRBV18 with TRBJ1-5; D uncertain. The CDR3 consists of 15 residues. With 4 bases removed from V and 4 bases from J, the gap between germline ends came to 14 bases. CDR1 KGHSH and CDR2 LQKENI come from the germline V gene. The CDR3 loop is CASSREDGTNQPQHF. The CDR3 DNA follows: TGTGCCAGCTCACGCGAGGACGGTACTAATCAGCCCCAGCATTTT.

Only a few counts were recorded for this clone. CDR3 sequence reads: CASSLGTDYGYTF. The CDR3 nucleotides are TGTGCCAGCAGTTTAGGGACGGATTATGGCTACACCTTC. V and J are TRBV27 and TRBJ1-2; a weak D match, TRBD1 (5 bases). The CDR3 runs 13 residues. Trimming shortened V by 2 bases and J by 5 bases, and 9 bases separated the two germline ends. The germline CDR1 and CDR2 sequences are MNHEY and SMNVEV (reference sequence).

The chain employs TRBV6-6 and TRBJ1-5, with 11 bases identical to TRBD1. Germline V lookup: CDR1 MNHNY, CDR2 SVGAGI (reference sequence). With V trimmed by 6 bases and J by 3 bases, 4 bases remained unmatched. The CDR3 runs 15 residues. As DNA, the CDR3 is TGTGCCAGCAGCCGCGGACAGGGGGCCAATCAGCCCCAGCATTTT. Residues: CASSRGQGANQPQHF.

This clone appeared a few times. The genes are TRBV5-1 and TRBJ2-7; the D gene is possibly TRBD1 (6 bases). V was clipped by 5 bases and J by 1 base, with 13 bases between them. CDR1 SGHRS and CDR2 YFSETQ come from the germline V gene. The CDR3 is made up of 14 amino acids. CDR3 nucleotide sequence: TGCGCCAGCAGTCGTCAGGGGACGTCCTACGAGCAGTACTTC. Amino acid sequence: CASSRQGTSYEQYF.

The CDR3 reads CASSWGKMNTEAFF. The CDR3 bases are TGCGCCAGCAGCTGGGGGAAAATGAACACTGAAGCTTTCTTT. The V and J genes are TRBV5-1 and TRBJ1-1, with D perhaps matching TRBD1 (5 bases). This CDR3 contains 14 residues. Between the trimmed V and J ends, which lost 3 bases and 0 bases, there was a span of 9 bases. From germline, CDR1 is SGHRS and CDR2 YFSETQ. The entire variable domain, with the rest obtained from reference TRBV5-1 and TRBJ1-1, is as follows: KAGVTQTPRYLIKTRGQQVTLSCSPISGHRSVSWYQQTPGQGLQFLFEYFSETQRNKGNFPGRFSGRQFSNSRSEMNVSTLELGDSALYLCASSWGKMNTEAFFGQGTRLTVV.

This rearrangement joins TRBV7-8 to TRBJ2-7, with D tentatively TRBD1 (6 bases). The CDR3 contains 13 residues. Germline V lookup: CDR1 SGHVS, CDR2 FQNEAQ. V shed 1 base and J shed 5 bases, with 9 bases lying between them. The CDR3 coding sequence is TGTGCCAGCAGCTTAGATAGGGGGAACGAGCAGTACGTC. As protein: CASSLDRGNEQYV.

This clone was picked up a small number of times. The chain has TRBV6-5 and TRBJ2-5; D might be TRBD1 or TRBD2, each matching 6 bases. The CDR3 is made up of 13 amino acids. From germline, CDR1 is MNHEY and CDR2 SVGAGI. Trimming took 7 bases from V and 4 from J, leaving 13 bases between them. The CDR3 sequence is CASMPGARETQYF. The DNA for the CDR3 is TGTGCCAGCATGCCGGGGGCGAGAGAGACCCAGTACTTC.

The chain carries TRBV11-2 and TRBJ1-1; 11 bases fit TRBD1. The CDR3 covers 16 residues. V shed 4 bases and J 0 bases; nucleotides not matched to a gene: 4. The germline gives CDR1 SGHAT, CDR2 FQNNGV. Here the CDR3 DNA reads TGTGCCAGCAGCTCCGGACAGGGGGCGATGAACACTGAAGCTTTCTTT. Translated: CASSSGQGAMNTEAFF.

In its sample, this clone was seen a few times. Relative to the germline gene, one junction end is altered; a read error may explain this. This chain links TRBV7-7 with TRBJ2-5; D possibly corresponds to TRBD1 (5 bases). The CDR3 has 14 residues. The germline gives CDR1 SSHAT, CDR2 FNYEAQ (reference sequence). CDR3 sequence reads: CASSDRRTGSAQYF. DNA of the CDR3: TGTGCTAGCAGCGACCGACGTACAGGCTCGGCCCAGTACTTC.

This rearrangement joins TRBV9 to TRBJ2-3; 9 nucleotides match TRBD2. The ends lost 3 bases at V and 1 base at J; junction bases unmatched: 0. Per germline, CDR1 SGDLS and CDR2 YYNGEE. This CDR3 region has 14 residues. In DNA, the CDR3 is TGTGCCAGCAGCGGCGGGGGGGGCACAGATACGCAGTATTTT. This sequence encodes CASSGGGGTDTQYF. Full variable domain (outside the CDR3, taken from reference TRBV9 and TRBJ2-3): DSGVTQTPKHLITATGQRVTLRCSPRSGDLSVYWYQQSLDQGLQFLIQYYNGEERAKGNILERFSAQQFPDLHSELNLSSLELGDSALYFCASSGGGGTDTQYFGPGTRLTVL.